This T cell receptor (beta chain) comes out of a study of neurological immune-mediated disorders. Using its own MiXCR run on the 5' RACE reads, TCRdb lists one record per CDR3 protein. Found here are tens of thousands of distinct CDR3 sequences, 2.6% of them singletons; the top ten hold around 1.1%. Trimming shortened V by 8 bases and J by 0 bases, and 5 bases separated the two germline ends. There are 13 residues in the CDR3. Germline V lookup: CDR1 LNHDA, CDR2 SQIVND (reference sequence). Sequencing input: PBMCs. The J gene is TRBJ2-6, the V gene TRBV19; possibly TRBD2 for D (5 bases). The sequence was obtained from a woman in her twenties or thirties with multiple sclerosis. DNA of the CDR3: TGTGCCAGTGGGAGCTCTGGGGCCAACGTCCTGACTTTC. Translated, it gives CASGSSGANVLTF.